Listed below are T cell receptor beta chains from one sample, sequenced in a study of blood T cell repertoires in COVID-19. Using immunoSEQ multiplex PCR, the repertoire was profiled, and TCRdb retains in-frame clones only, with some absent. The data hold tens of thousands of clones, with roughly four fifths observed a single time. The sequenced material came from peripheral blood. The receptors here all came from a man in his sixties with active COVID-19. CDR3s include the opening cysteine and the closing phenylalanine or tryptophan. D genes are given only for firm matches. The size field is filled for only some rows; it gives once, few, many or a size class.

TRBV6-2/TRBV6-3	TRBD1	NA	TRBJ2-2	TGTGCCAGCAGCCCCCGGCGGACAGGGAACACCGGGGAGCTGTTTTTT	CASSPRRTGNTGELFF
TRBV7-2	NA	NA	TRBJ2-5	TGTGCCAGCAGTTACCCCGGGGGGCGGACCCAGTACTTC	CASSYPGGRTQYF
TRBV27	NA	NA	TRBJ1-3	TGTGCCAGCAGCTTACGCGGGGGCGCCGGGGACACCATATATTTT	CASSLRGGAGDTIYF
TRBV20-1	NA	NA	TRBJ2-3	TGCAGTGCTAGCCGGGATACGCAGTATTTT	CSASRDTQYF
TRBV5-4	NA	NA	TRBJ1-1	TGTGCCAGCAGGTCGGGTCTGAACACTGAAGCTTTCTTT	CASRSGLNTEAFF
TRBV7-9	NA	NA	TRBJ2-5	TGTGCCAGCAGCTTAGGTGGAGGGCGGCAGACCCAGTACTTC	CASSLGGGRQTQYF
TRBV5-1	NA	few	TRBJ1-4	TGCGCCAGCAGGGTGTGGGCTGCAACTAATGAAAAACTGTTTTTT	CASRVWAATNEKLFF
TRBV12-5	NA	NA	TRBJ1-1	TGTGCTAGTGGTCCTTCACTGGGGAGGACTGAAGCTTTCTTT	CASGPSLGRTEAFF
TRBV28	NA	NA	TRBJ1-5	TGTGCCAGCAGTTTAAGTTTAGAGGCCGCGGGGAATCAGCCCCAGCATTTT	CASSLSLEAAGNQPQHF
TRBV19	NA	NA	TRBJ2-7	TGTGCCAGTAGTATTGGAACAGGGTTTCCCTACGAGCAGTACTTC	CASSIGTGFPYEQYF
TRBV19	NA	NA	TRBJ1-2	TGTGCCAGTAGTATAGACCCCTTTGGCTACACCTTC	CASSIDPFGYTF
TRBV7-2	TRBD1	NA	TRBJ1-1	TGTGCCAGCAGCCTAACAGGGGGCAGGGACACTGAAGCTTTCTTT	CASSLTGGRDTEAFF
TRBV5-4	TRBD1	NA	TRBJ2-3	TGTGCCAGCAGGTCGGGGACAGGGGGCGGAACAGATACGCAGTATTTT	CASRSGTGGGTDTQYF
TRBV6-6	NA	NA	TRBJ2-3	TGTGCCAGCAGTAACTGGGCCGGAGATACGCAGTATTTT	CASSNWAGDTQYF
TRBV4-1	NA	NA	TRBJ1-5	TGCGCCAGCAGCCACCGTTGGACAGAGGAAAATCAGCCCCAGCATTTT	CASSHRWTEENQPQHF
TRBV11-2	TRBD1	once	TRBJ2-7	TGTGCCAGCAGCTTAGGACAGGGTATCTGGCGGCAGTACTTC	CASSLGQGIWRQYF
TRBV6-8	NA	NA	TRBJ2-4	TGTGCCAGCAGGCCGGGGATCCCAGGAAACATTCAGTACTTC	CASRPGIPGNIQYF
TRBV5-8	TRBD2	once	TRBJ2-7	TGTGCCAGCAGCTTGGAGTATGGGACTAGCGGCTTCTACGAGCAGTACTTC	CASSLEYGTSGFYEQYF
TRBV5-5	TRBD1	few	TRBJ2-2	TGTGCCAGCAGCTTGGGACAGGGGGCCAACACCGGGGAGCTGTTTTTT	CASSLGQGANTGELFF